Listed below are T cell receptor beta chains from one sample, sequenced in a study of metastatic and nonmetastatic thyroid tumors. TCRdb reanalyzed the PCR reads via MiXCR. The sample carries tens of thousands of clones, approximately 20% recorded once. The specimen was blood. The receptors were sampled from a male donor with papillary thyroid cancer or a benign thyroid nodule (not recorded which). Some clones in this sample may be carry-over from other donors' samples. Each CDR3 is given with its conserved first and last residue. D genes are given only for firm matches. Clone size is shown for a subset of rows, as once, few, many or a class of expanded clone.

size	V	J	D	DNA	CDR3
many	TRBV20-1	TRBJ2-7	NA	TGCAGTGCTGTAGTTCTGGACCCCCCCTACGAGCAGTACTTC	CSAVVLDPPYEQYF
many	TRBV18	TRBJ2-3	NA	TGTGCCAGCTCACCTAGTATCGGGAGCACAGATACGCAGTATTTT	CASSPSIGSTDTQYF
many	TRBV9	TRBJ2-7	TRBD1	TGTGCCAGCAGCGTAACAGGGGAACTCTCCTACGAGCAGTACTTC	CASSVTGELSYEQYF
once	TRBV20-1	TRBJ1-2	TRBD1	TGCAGTGCCAAAGTGAATCCAGGGGGCCCCCCTGGCTACACCTTC	CSAKVNPGGPPGYTF
many	TRBV6-1	TRBJ1-3	NA	TGTGCCAGCAGTGAACCGGGAAACACCATATATTTT	CASSEPGNTIYF
NA	TRBV18	TRBJ2-1	TRBD1	TGTGCCAGCTCACCACAGGGGGCCAACAATGAGCAGTTCTTC	CASSPQGANNEQFF
NA	TRBV4-2	TRBJ2-3	NA	TGTGCCAGCAGCCAAGTGTCCGGGAAAGAAGATACGCAGTATTTT	CASSQVSGKEDTQYF
many	TRBV14	TRBJ1-3	NA	TGTGCCAGCAGCCTCACCTTCAGCTCTGGAAACACCATATATTTT	CASSLTFSSGNTIYF
NA	TRBV4-1	TRBJ1-5	TRBD1	TGCGCCAGCAGCGGGACAGTGGGGAGTCAGCCCCAGCATTTT	CASSGTVGSQPQHF
many	TRBV2	TRBJ2-1	TRBD2	TGTGCCAGCAGCGGACTAGCCTACAATGAGCAGTTCTTC	CASSGLAYNEQFF
many	TRBV12-3/TRBV12-4	TRBJ1-2	NA	TGTGCCAGCAGTTTAGGGGTAAAAAGTGGCTACACCTTC	CASSLGVKSGYTF
NA	TRBV5-1	TRBJ2-7	TRBD2	TGCGCCAGCAGCTTAGGACTAGCGGGATCCCCGGGTTGGGCGGAGCAGTACTTC	CASSLGLAGSPGWAEQYF
many	TRBV5-4	TRBJ1-1	TRBD1	TGTGCCAGCAGCTTACAGGGGGCGAACACTGAAGCTTTCTTT	CASSLQGANTEAFF
medium-sized	TRBV6-1	TRBJ2-1	NA	TGTGCCAGCAGAAGGGATCCTGAACCCTACAATGAGCAGTTCTTC	CASRRDPEPYNEQFF
NA	TRBV28	TRBJ1-2	NA	TGCGCCAGCAGCCCCGACAGTGGTCGCTATGGCTACACCTTC	CASSPDSGRYGYTF
many	TRBV6-4	TRBJ1-2	TRBD1	TGTGCCAGCAGGCCCGGGACAGCGGATGGCTACACCTTC	CASRPGTADGYTF
NA	TRBV6-1	TRBJ2-2	NA	TGTGCCAGCAGTGAAGTGTTCTTTCGCGGGGAGCTGTTTTTT	CASSEVFFRGELFF
many	TRBV6-1	TRBJ2-7	TRBD1	TGTGCCAGCAGCTTCAGGACAGGGGGTAGCGAGCAGTACTTC	CASSFRTGGSEQYF
many	TRBV12-3/TRBV12-4	TRBJ1-1	NA	TGTGCCAGCAGTTTTAAGGTTATGGCTGAAGCTTTCTTT	CASSFKVMAEAFF
many	TRBV28	TRBJ1-2	NA	TGTGCCAGCAGCCTACCGGGGACCACCTATGGCTACACCTTC	CASSLPGTTYGYTF
many	TRBV7-3	TRBJ2-7	NA	TGTGCCAGCAGCTTACCCCCGGGGGTGTTCCGCTACGAGCAGTACTTC	CASSLPPGVFRYEQYF
few	TRBV27	TRBJ2-7	NA	TGTGCCAGCAGAAATGCAGGCGGATCGTGCTACGAGCAGTACTTC	CASRNAGGSCYEQYF
many	TRBV12-5	TRBJ2-2	NA	TGTGCTAGTGGTTTGGACAGACACGGGGAGCTGTTTTTT	CASGLDRHGELFF
many	TRBV14	TRBJ1-2	NA	TGTGCCAGCAGCCCTGCTGGACGGCACTATGGCTACACCTTC	CASSPAGRHYGYTF
NA	TRBV28	TRBJ1-1	NA	TGTGCCAGCAGATCGTCCGACGGGGAGTTTGAAGCTTTCTTT	CASRSSDGEFEAFF
few	TRBV9	TRBJ2-2	NA	TGTGCCAGCACCGACAGGTTATTCACCGGGGAGCTGTTTTTT	CASTDRLFTGELFF
NA	TRBV4-1	TRBJ1-5	NA	TGCGCCAGCAGCCAAGACAGGGTTCAGCCCCAGCATTTT	CASSQDRVQPQHF
NA	TRBV7-3	TRBJ2-2	NA	TGTGCCAGCAGCTTACTCGGGGGGAACACCGGGGAGCTGTTTTTT	CASSLLGGNTGELFF
many	TRBV7-3	TRBJ2-3	TRBD2	TGTGCCAGCAGCTCAGCGGGACTCCGAGGGGATACGCAGTATTTT	CASSSAGLRGDTQYF
many	TRBV10-3	TRBJ2-1	NA	TGTGCCATCCGGACAGGGAGGGAGAATGAGCAGTTCTTC	CAIRTGRENEQFF
many	TRBV27	TRBJ2-2	NA	TGTGCCAGCAGTTTCTACACCGGGGAGCTGTTTTTT	CASSFYTGELFF
few	TRBV11-1	TRBJ2-2	NA	TGTGCCAGCAGCTCTCCTAGAGGGGTCGACACCGGGGAGCTGTTTTTT	CASSSPRGVDTGELFF
NA	TRBV2	TRBJ2-7	NA	TGTGCCAGAAGTGAATACGAGCGGTACTTC	CARSEYERYF
many	TRBV28	TRBJ2-7	NA	TGTGCCAGCAGTCCCTCCGCTAGTGTTAAGTCGTTCCACGAGCAGTACTTC	CASSPSASVKSFHEQYF
many	TRBV4-2	TRBJ2-5	TRBD2	TGTGCCAGCAGCCACATAAAAGGACTAGCGGGGGAAGAGACCCAGTACTTC	CASSHIKGLAGEETQYF
NA	TRBV28	TRBJ1-2	NA	TGTGCCAGCAGTGGAAATAGGGTGGATTTTCTCCACTATGGCTACACCTTC	CASSGNRVDFLHYGYTF
many	TRBV12-3/TRBV12-4	TRBJ1-2	NA	TGTGCCAGCAGTTCCCCGGAACGGGACTATGGCTACACCTTC	CASSSPERDYGYTF
many	TRBV7-9	TRBJ2-1	NA	TGTGCCAGCAGCTTAAGGCGACCCAGGCCGGGGGACAATGAGCAGTTCTTC	CASSLRRPRPGDNEQFF
many	TRBV5-1	TRBJ2-1	NA	TGCGCCAGCAGCTTGCTCAATGGGTTCCGGTACAATGAGCAGTTCTTC	CASSLLNGFRYNEQFF
NA	TRBV7-9	TRBJ1-1	TRBD1	TGTGCCAGCAGCCAGGACAGGAGATACACTGAAGCTTTCTTT	CASSQDRRYTEAFF
many	TRBV10-3	TRBJ1-5	TRBD1	TGTGCCATCAGCGACCTCCCAGGGGGCGATCAGCCCCAGCATTTT	CAISDLPGGDQPQHF
many	TRBV3-1	TRBJ2-5	NA	TGTGCCAGCAGCCAAGCGGGTCCGTACCAAGAGACCCAGTACTTC	CASSQAGPYQETQYF
once	TRBV20-1	TRBJ1-5	NA	TGCAGTGCCACACCTAGCAATCAGCCCCAGCATTTT	CSATPSNQPQHF
many	TRBV7-2	TRBJ1-2	NA	TGTGCCAGCAGCCGAGGGACGGCAACTAACTATGGCTACACCTTC	CASSRGTATNYGYTF
many	TRBV27	TRBJ1-2	TRBD1	TGTGCCAGCAGTCGACAGGGCTCCTATGGCTACACCTTC	CASSRQGSYGYTF
few	TRBV2	TRBJ2-1	NA	TGTGCCAGCAGTTCAGAAATAGGTAGGTCCAATGAGCAGTTCTTC	CASSSEIGRSNEQFF
medium-sized	TRBV7-2	TRBJ1-6	NA	TGTGCCAGCAGCGCACGACAGTTCAGCTCCTATAATTCACCCCTCCACTTT	CASSARQFSSYNSPLHF
NA	TRBV7-9	TRBJ2-5	TRBD2	TGTGCCAGCAGCCCGCCTGGGACTAGCGGAGGGGGGACCAAGTACTTC	CASSPPGTSGGGTKYF
NA	TRBV20-1	TRBJ2-7	NA	TGCAGTGCTCGGAAGACCCCCTTTGTATCCTACGAGCAGTACTTC	CSARKTPFVSYEQYF
NA	TRBV5-4	TRBJ2-4	TRBD1	TGTGCCAGCAGCCTTGACAGGGGGGCCGACATTCAGTACTTC	CASSLDRGADIQYF
NA	TRBV6-1	TRBJ1-1	TRBD1	TGTGCCAGCAGGAAGACAGGGAACACTGAAGCTTCCTTT	CASRKTGNTEASF
many	TRBV12-3/TRBV12-4	TRBJ2-3	TRBD2	TGTGCCAGCAGGCTGAGCGGGACTAGCACAGATACGCAGTATTTT	CASRLSGTSTDTQYF
many	TRBV5-1	TRBJ2-2	NA	TGCGCCAGCAGCTTGGCAGGGGCCCAAATGACCGGGGAGCTGTTTTTT	CASSLAGAQMTGELFF
NA	TRBV6-6	TRBJ2-3	NA	TGTGCCAGTAGTTACCAGCGTGAGATGGGCAATACGCAGTATTTT	CASSYQREMGNTQYF
NA	TRBV6-1	TRBJ2-3	TRBD1	TGTGTCAGCAGCCAGGACAGGGGCTGGGGTCAGCCCCAGTATTTT	CVSSQDRGWGQPQYF
NA	TRBV7-9	TRBJ2-2	TRBD1	TGTGCCAGCAGCCGGGACAGGGTTAACACCGGGGAGCTGTTTTTT	CASSRDRVNTGELFF
few	TRBV6-1	TRBJ2-3	NA	TGTGCCAGCGCTACGGGACTCCGGGATGCGCAGTATTTT	CASATGLRDAQYF
medium-sized	TRBV4-1	TRBJ2-7	NA	TGCGCCAGCAGCCTGGAGGGCCGATACGAGCAGTACTTC	CASSLEGRYEQYF
many	TRBV6-5	TRBJ2-2	NA	TGTGCCAGCAGTTACACCGCGGGATTCAACACCGGGGAGCTGTTTTTT	CASSYTAGFNTGELFF
many	TRBV2	TRBJ1-1	NA	TGTGCCAGCAGTTTCAGGGTGGGGAACACTGAAGCTTTCTTT	CASSFRVGNTEAFF